This T cell receptor (beta chain) came from a study of T cell changes during pregnancy in multiple sclerosis. Produced via immunoSEQ multiplex PCR; TCRdb's table is partial and in-frame only. The data show about 130,000 clones, 96% seen once. This material consisted of peripheral blood, taken after pregnancy. The source is a female donor with multiple sclerosis, enrolled in a pregnancy study.

The chain's CDR3 is CASSIIGTEAFF. The CDR3 DNA is TGTGCCAGTAGTATTATCGGCACTGAAGCTTTCTTT. The rearrangement uses TRBV19 and TRBJ1-1; D uncertain. Germline lookup yields CDR1 LNHDA and CDR2 SQIVND (reference sequence). With 3 bases removed from V and 4 bases from J, the gap between germline ends came to 6 bases. The CDR3 spans 12 residues.